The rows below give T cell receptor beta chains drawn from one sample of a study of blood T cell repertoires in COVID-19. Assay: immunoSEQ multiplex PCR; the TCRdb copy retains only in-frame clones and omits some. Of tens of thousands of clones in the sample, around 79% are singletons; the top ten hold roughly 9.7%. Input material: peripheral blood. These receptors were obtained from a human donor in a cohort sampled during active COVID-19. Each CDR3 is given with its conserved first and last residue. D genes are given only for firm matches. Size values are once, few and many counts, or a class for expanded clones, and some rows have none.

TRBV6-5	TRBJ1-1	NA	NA	CASSTGRRGTEAFF	TGTGCCAGCAGTACCGGCCGCCGAGGGACTGAAGCTTTCTTT
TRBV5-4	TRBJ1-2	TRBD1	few	CASRGTGNYGYTF	TGTGCCAGCAGGGGGACAGGGAACTATGGCTACACCTTC
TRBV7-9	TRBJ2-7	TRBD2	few	CASSSPPAGLAGGYEQYF	TGTGCCAGCAGCTCGCCCCCCGCCGGACTAGCGGGAGGGTACGAGCAGTACTTC
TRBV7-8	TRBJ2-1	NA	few	CASKNGGSDNEQFF	TGTGCCAGCAAGAACGGGGGTTCTGACAATGAGCAGTTCTTC
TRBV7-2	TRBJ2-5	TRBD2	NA	CASTGLAGGGQYF	TGTGCCAGCACTGGACTAGCGGGAGGCGGGCAGTACTTC
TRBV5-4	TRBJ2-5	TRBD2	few	CASRREPTGTQYF	TGTGCCAGCAGGCGGGAGCCGACGGGGACCCAGTACTTC
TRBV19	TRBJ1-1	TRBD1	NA	CASSIGARGVFPGTEAFF	TGTGCCAGTAGTATAGGCGCCAGGGGGGTATTTCCTGGCACTGAAGCTTTCTTT
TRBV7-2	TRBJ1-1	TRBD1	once	CASSLESGTGGSKVFF	TGTGCCAGCAGCTTAGAGTCCGGGACAGGGGGCTCCAAAGTTTTCTTT
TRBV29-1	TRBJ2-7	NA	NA	CSVKDAGEQYF	TGCAGCGTTAAAGATGCAGGGGAGCAGTACTTC
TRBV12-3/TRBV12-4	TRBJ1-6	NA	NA	CASSWEPGSPLHF	TGTGCCAGTAGCTGGGAGCCGGGATCACCCCTCCACTTT
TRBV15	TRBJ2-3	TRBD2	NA	CATSTPGGAGVTDTQYF	TGTGCCACCAGCACCCCGGGGGGAGCGGGAGTCACAGATACGCAGTATTTT
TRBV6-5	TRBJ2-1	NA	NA	CASSSRQAHHNEQFF	TGTGCCAGCAGCTCTCGACAGGCCCACCACAATGAGCAGTTCTTC
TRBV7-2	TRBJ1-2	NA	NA	CASSPPGQDGYTF	TGTGCCAGCAGCCCACCCGGCCAGGATGGCTACACCTTC
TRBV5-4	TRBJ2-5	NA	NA	CASSLRGETQYF	TGTGCCAGCAGCTTGAGGGGGGAGACCCAGTACTTC
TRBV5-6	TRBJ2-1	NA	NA	CASSLGRYPYNEQFF	TGTGCCAGCAGCCTGGGTCGGTACCCTTACAATGAGCAGTTCTTC
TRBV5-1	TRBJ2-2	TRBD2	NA	CASSFGVIPGLAVHTGELFF	TGCGCCAGCAGCTTCGGGGTCATTCCGGGACTAGCGGTTCACACCGGGGAGCTGTTTTTT
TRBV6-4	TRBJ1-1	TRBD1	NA	CASSDSTGDTEAFF	TGTGCCAGCAGTGACTCTACAGGGGACACTGAAGCTTTCTTT
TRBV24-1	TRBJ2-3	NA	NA	CATSDLQGGTDTQYF	TGTGCCACCAGTGATTTGCAAGGGGGAACAGATACGCAGTATTTT
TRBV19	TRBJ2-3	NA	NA	CASSYRAPTDTQYF	TGTGCCAGTAGTTACAGGGCCCCCACAGATACGCAGTATTTT
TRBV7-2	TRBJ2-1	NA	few	CASSSVVVDYEQFF	TGTGCCAGCAGCTCAGTCGTGGTAGACTATGAGCAGTTCTTC
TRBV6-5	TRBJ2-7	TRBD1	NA	CASSYRDRAYEQYF	TGTGCCAGCAGTTACCGGGACAGAGCCTACGAGCAGTACTTC
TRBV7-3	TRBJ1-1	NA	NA	CASSLALNTEAFF	TGTGCCAGCAGCTTGGCTTTGAACACTGAAGCTTTCTTT
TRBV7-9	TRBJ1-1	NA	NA	CASSLSGITEAFF	TGTGCCAGCAGCTTATCGGGTATAACTGAAGCTTTCTTT
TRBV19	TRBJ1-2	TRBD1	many	CASSIRGQFYGYTF	TGTGCCAGTAGTATCAGGGGACAGTTCTATGGCTACACCTTC
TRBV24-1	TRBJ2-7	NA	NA	CATSALKKRAATSSYEQYF	TGTGCCACCAGTGCTCTCAAAAAGCGGGCTGCGACTAGCTCCTACGAGCAGTACTTC
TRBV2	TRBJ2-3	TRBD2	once	CASSPTSGRQGTQYF	TGTGCCAGCAGCCCGACTAGCGGGAGACAGGGTACGCAGTATTTT
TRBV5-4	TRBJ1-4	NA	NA	CASSLSGQGTEKLFF	TGTGCCAGCAGCTTGTCTGGTCAGGGAACTGAAAAACTGTTTTTT
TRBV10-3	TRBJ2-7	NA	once	CAISESKGGEQYF	TGTGCCATCAGTGAGTCGAAAGGGGGCGAGCAGTACTTC
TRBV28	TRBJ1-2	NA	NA	CASSFAGTRAHGYTF	TGTGCCAGCAGTTTTGCGGGGACCAGGGCCCATGGCTACACCTTC
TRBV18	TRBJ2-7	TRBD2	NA	CASSPLGGAAYEQYF	TGTGCCAGCTCACCCCTCGGGGGGGCCGCCTACGAGCAGTACTTC
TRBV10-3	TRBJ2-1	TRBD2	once	CAISLAGALGDEQFF	TGTGCCATCAGTCTAGCGGGAGCGTTGGGGGATGAGCAGTTCTTC
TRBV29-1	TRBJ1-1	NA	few	CSGKQGRTEAFF	TGCAGCGGGAAACAGGGAAGAACTGAAGCTTTCTTT
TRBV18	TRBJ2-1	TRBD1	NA	CASSDRYNEQFF	TGTGCCAGCTCGGACAGGTACAATGAGCAGTTCTTC
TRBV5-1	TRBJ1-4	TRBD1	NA	CASSLESGQGGRTNEKLFF	TGCGCCAGCAGCTTGGAAAGCGGACAGGGGGGCAGGACTAATGAAAAACTGTTTTTT
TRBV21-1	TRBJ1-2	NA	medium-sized	CASSPPGGQGLYGYTF	TGTGCCAGCAGCCCTCCGGGGGGACAGGGTCTCTATGGCTACACCTTC
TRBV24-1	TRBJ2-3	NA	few	CATSDPRTTSTDTQYF	TGTGCCACCAGTGATCCTCGGACAACTAGCACAGATACGCAGTATTTT
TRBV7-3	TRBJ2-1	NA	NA	CASSSPDGEQFF	TGTGCCAGCAGCTCACCAGACGGGGAGCAGTTCTTC
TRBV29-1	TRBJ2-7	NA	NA	CSVLSGSYEQYF	TGCAGCGTCTTGTCGGGTTCCTACGAGCAGTACTTC
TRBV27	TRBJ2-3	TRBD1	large	CASSLWTGFTSTDTQYF	TGTGCCAGCAGTCTGTGGACAGGCTTTACTAGCACAGATACGCAGTATTTT
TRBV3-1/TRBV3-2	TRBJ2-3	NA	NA	CASSPRTPPDTQYF	TGTGCCAGCAGCCCGCGGACTCCCCCAGATACGCAGTATTTT
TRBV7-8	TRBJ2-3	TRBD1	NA	CASSSILRQGAPDTQYF	TGTGCCAGCAGCTCCATCTTAAGGCAGGGGGCACCAGATACGCAGTATTTT
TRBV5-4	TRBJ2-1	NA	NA	CASTPSPAGSNRNEQFF	TGTGCCAGCACCCCCTCCCCCGCAGGCTCGAATAGGAATGAGCAGTTCTTC
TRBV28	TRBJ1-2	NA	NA	CASSLRRYGYTF	TGTGCCAGCAGTTTACGTCGGTATGGCTACACCTTC
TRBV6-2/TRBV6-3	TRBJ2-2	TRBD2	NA	CASSYTRTSGNTGELFF	TGTGCCAGCAGTTACACTAGGACTAGCGGAAACACCGGGGAGCTGTTTTTT
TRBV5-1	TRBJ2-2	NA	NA	CASSLAAAVNTGELFF	TGCGCCAGCAGCTTGGCCGCAGCGGTGAACACCGGGGAGCTGTTTTTT
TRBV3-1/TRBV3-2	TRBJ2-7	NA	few	CASSQGGGGVEQYF	TGTGCCAGCAGCCAAGGTGGAGGGGGGGTAGAGCAGTACTTC
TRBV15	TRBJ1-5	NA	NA	CATSRDSYPTINQPQHF	TGTGCCACCAGCAGAGATTCTTACCCGACAATCAATCAGCCCCAGCATTTT